This entry is about one T cell receptor beta chain. The antigen is not known. This record comes from a study of T cell repertoires in aging, cancer and after chemotherapy. About the research overall: Six age groups, ranging from 30 or younger to 70 or older, included the donors. Healthy donor repertoires were recorded over several months to years and showed clear clonal overlap. The study, taken as a whole, reports: Untreated cancer patients had significantly lower blood TCR diversity than age-matched healthy donors. No conclusions about immunological memory after chemotherapy can be drawn from the repertoire data.

Losses at the gene ends were 5 bases for V and 6 bases for J; bases not matched to a gene: 8. This CDR3 region has 14 residues. TRB rearrangements spanning V, D and J were amplified using mixed TRB-A/B primers. TCRdb processed the multiplex PCR reads anew with MiXCR; each CDR3 protein has one entry. This table has thousands of distinct CDR3 sequences, less than 25% appearing once. TCR beta rearrangements were amplified from peripheral blood genomic DNA. The receptor's source is a human donor in good health. What was sequenced was blood. The chain carries TRBV12-3 or TRBV12-4 and TRBJ1-2; 8 positions match TRBD1. The CDR3 spells CASSNRDRSDGYTF. CDR3 nucleotides: TGTGCCAGCAGTAACCGGGACAGGTCGGATGGCTACACCTTC.